The subject of this entry is one TCR beta chain. The sample belongs to a study of blood T cell repertoires in COVID-19. The authors' processing: From reference gene primer amplification, estimates of nucleated cell counts were derived. Generated by immunoSEQ multiplex PCR, the TCRdb table keeps only in-frame clones and is missing some. D and trimming were read from the DNA, whereas the V and J calls and clone size are those reported in that table. Altogether about 140,000 clones are present, 86% being singletons, with the ten largest covering over 8%. Germline V gives CDR1 SGHNT, CDR2 YYREEE (reference sequence). The CDR3 runs to 15 residues. V was trimmed by 0 bases and J by 2 bases, leaving 11 bases between them.

Source material: peripheral blood. The rearrangement joins TRBV5-4 to TRBJ2-5; D is perhaps TRBD2 (6 bases). The sequence was collected from a woman aged 55-69 years with acute or convalescent COVID-19. The CDR3 is CASSLVLGGQETQYF. As DNA, the CDR3 is TGTGCCAGCAGCTTGGTACTAGGAGGGCAAGAGACCCAGTACTTC. The complete variable domain, with remaining parts taken from reference TRBV5-4 and TRBJ2-5, reads ETGVTQSPTHLIKTRGQQVTLRCSSQSGHNTVSWYQQALGQGPQFIFQYYREEENGRGNFPPRFSGLQFPNYSSELNVNALELDDSALYLCASSLVLGGQETQYFGPGTRLLVL.